These 19 T cell receptor beta chains originate from one sample sequenced in a study of T cell repertoires in ileal Crohn's disease. Profiling relied on immunoSEQ multiplex PCR, and the TCRdb table lists in-frame clones only, not all of them. Among around 15,000 clones listed, about 92% were seen once. The sequenced sample consisted of ileal tissue. These receptors all come from an adult with Crohn's disease.

The CDR3 spells CAISDPGVAKNIQYF. CDR3 sequence (DNA): TGTGCCATCAGTGATCCAGGGGTAGCCAAAAACATTCAGTACTTC. The V call is TRBV10-3, the J call TRBJ2-4; D is perhaps TRBD1 (6 bases). Trimming pared 3 bases from V and 0 bases from J, leaving 9 bases between. The length of the CDR3 is 15 residues. Per germline, CDR1 ENHRY and CDR2 SYGVKD.

This sequence joins TRBV7-2 and TRBJ2-3, with 11 bases that match TRBD2. Germline lookup yields CDR1 SGHTA and CDR2 FQGNSA. Trimming cost V 5 bases and J 6 bases; bases outside gene matches: 13. The CDR3 is 17 amino acids. The CDR3 sequence is CASSLQKIAGGLDTQYF. The CDR3, as DNA: TGTGCCAGCAGCCTGCAGAAGATAGCGGGGGGGCTTGATACGCAGTATTTT.

This rearrangement joins TRBV6-6 to TRBJ1-2; TRBD1 matches at 7 bases. This CDR3 contains 15 residues. J gave up 6 bases and V 6 bases, and 13 bases lay outside the gene matches. Germline CDR1 is MNHNY and CDR2 is SVGAGI (reference sequence). CDR3: CASSPRQGGADGYTF. CDR3 DNA: TGTGCCAGCAGCCCTCGGCAAGGGGGCGCGGATGGCTACACCTTC.

The V gene is TRBV27, the J gene TRBJ1-6, with D perhaps matching TRBD1 (5 bases). From germline, CDR1 is MNHEY and CDR2 SMNVEV (reference sequence). Trimming pared 8 bases from V and 6 bases from J, leaving 14 bases between. This CDR3 region has 14 residues. CDR3 region: CASGTDSRNSPLHF. The DNA of the CDR3 is TGTGCCAGCGGTACTGACAGTCGTAATTCACCCCTCCACTTT.

This chain connects TRBV19 to TRBJ2-2; D ambiguous. Germline V gene lookup returns CDR1 LNHDA and CDR2 SQIVND (reference sequence). V was trimmed by 6 bases and J by 5 bases, leaving 13 bases between them. This CDR3 contains 14 residues. CDR3 bases: TGTGCCAGTAGCTTCGTTACTGAGACCGGGGAGCTGTTTTTT. Translating it yields CASSFVTETGELFF.

The genes are TRBV7-2 and TRBJ2-2, with D possibly matching TRBD2 (5 bases). Germline-derived CDR1 and CDR2 are SGHTA and FQGNSA. Trimming took off 6 bases at V and 0 bases at J, with 11 bases between the two ends. This CDR3 has 15 amino acids. The CDR3, as DNA: TGTGCCAGCAGAGCCGGGATTGCGAACACCGGGGAGCTGTTTTTT. Amino acid sequence: CASRAGIANTGELFF.

The V gene is TRBV7-9, the J gene TRBJ2-7, with TRBD2 matching 12 bases. This CDR3 has 15 residues. The germline V gene encodes CDR1 SEHNR and CDR2 FQNEAQ (reference sequence). The trim removed 5 bases at V and 4 bases at J, leaving 6 bases unmatched. CDR3: CASSPSGGAGYEQYF. CDR3 DNA: TGTGCCAGCAGCCCTAGCGGGGGGGCCGGGTACGAGCAGTACTTC.

V and J are TRBV5-1 and TRBJ2-1, with 11 bases lining up with TRBD2. V shed 3 bases and J 4 bases; nucleotides not matched to a gene: 6. The germline V gene encodes CDR1 SGHRS and CDR2 YFSETQ. This CDR3 is 16 amino acids long. The CDR3 DNA follows: TGCGCCAGCAGCTCTTTAGCGGGGGGGATTTACAATGAGCAGTTCTTC. This encodes CASSSLAGGIYNEQFF. The complete variable domain, with remaining parts taken from reference TRBV5-1 and TRBJ2-1, reads KAGVTQTPRYLIKTRGQQVTLSCSPISGHRSVSWYQQTPGQGLQFLFEYFSETQRNKGNFPGRFSGRQFSNSRSEMNVSTLELGDSALYLCASSSLAGGIYNEQFFGPGTRLTVL.

The J gene is TRBJ2-3, the V gene TRBV19; 8 nucleotides match TRBD2. The CDR3 contains 18 residues. Losses at the gene ends were 3 bases for V and 1 base for J; bases not matched to a gene: 12. Per germline, CDR1 LNHDA and CDR2 SQIVND (reference sequence). The CDR3 loop reads CASSMGRGGGLRTDTQYF. In DNA form, the CDR3 reads TGTGCCAGTAGTATGGGCCGGGGGGGTGGTCTACGCACAGATACGCAGTATTTT.

The chain uses TRBV19 and TRBJ1-1; weak D call: TRBD1 (6 bases). The germline V gene has CDR1 LNHDA and CDR2 SQIVND (reference sequence). With 6 bases removed from V and 0 bases from J, the gap between germline ends came to 20 bases. The CDR3 contains 17 residues. The CDR3 region is CASRQPTGSLMNTEAFF. Written as DNA, the CDR3 is TGTGCCAGTAGACAACCGACAGGATCTTTAATGAACACTGAAGCTTTCTTT.

This clone was recorded once. In DNA, the CDR3 is TGTGCCAGCAGCGCGGGGGATTCACCCCTCCACTTT. It codes for CASSAGDSPLHF. The V call is TRBV2, the J call TRBJ1-6; D may be TRBD1 (5 bases). Germline CDR1 is SNHLY and CDR2 is FYNNEI. There are 12 residues in the CDR3. Trimming pared 6 bases from V and 8 bases from J, leaving 8 bases between.

The CDR3 loop reads CASSSQGHTEAFF. The CDR3 DNA follows: TGTGCCAGTAGTTCACAGGGTCACACTGAAGCTTTCTTT. This chain uses TRBV19 with TRBJ1-1; perhaps TRBD1 as D (6 bases). The V gene lost 5 bases and the J gene lost 3 bases, with 10 bases spanning the gap. The CDR3 has 13 residues. Germline lookup yields CDR1 LNHDA and CDR2 SQIVND (reference sequence).

The V call is TRBV6-6, the J call TRBJ1-2; D is possibly TRBD1 (5 bases). Germline V gene sequence: CDR1 MNHNY, CDR2 SVGAGI (reference sequence). The CDR3 contains 14 residues. The V and J ends lost 4 bases and 6 bases respectively, with 15 bases between them. This CDR3 is CASSFYQGIHGYTF. In nucleotides, the CDR3 is TGTGCCAGCAGTTTCTATCAGGGTATACATGGCTACACCTTC.

The chain combines TRBV7-2 with TRBJ2-3; weak D call: TRBD2 (6 bases). The CDR3 runs 15 residues. V was pared by 1 base and J by 4 bases, with 12 bases between. Germline V gene data show CDR1 as SGHTA and CDR2 as FQGNSA. CDR3 amino acids: CASSLEAREADTQYF. DNA of the CDR3: TGTGCCAGCAGCTTAGAAGCGAGGGAGGCAGATACGCAGTATTTT. Drawing the rest from reference TRBV7-2 and TRBJ2-3, the complete variable domain is GAGVSQSPSNKVTEKGKDVELRCDPISGHTALYWYRQSLGQGLEFLIYFQGNSAPDKSGLPSDRFSAERTGGSVSTLTIQRTQQEDSAVYLCASSLEAREADTQYFGPGTRLTVL.

The chain employs TRBV30 and TRBJ2-5; the D gene is possibly TRBD2 (6 bases). V dropped 2 bases and J dropped 4 bases, with 11 bases sitting between them. CDR3 size: 13 residues. Germline CDR1 reads GTSNPN; CDR2 reads SVGIG (reference sequence). The CDR3 sequence is CAWSSVRGETQYF. In nucleotides, the CDR3 is TGTGCCTGGAGTTCCGTGCGGGGAGAGACCCAGTACTTC.

The CDR3 nucleotides read TGTGCCAGCAGCTTAGGCGGGGGAGGGGGCACAGATACGCAGTATTTT. Translating gives CASSLGGGGGTDTQYF. The chain couples TRBV11-3 to TRBJ2-3; 7 nucleotides agree with TRBD2. The CDR3 runs to 16 residues. Looked up from germline, CDR1 is SGHNT and CDR2 is YENEEA. Trimming at V came to 1 base and at J to 1 base, leaving 5 bases not matched to a gene.

This clone is a singleton in its sample. This chain connects TRBV18 to TRBJ2-7; D possibly corresponds to TRBD1 (6 bases). This CDR3 spans 15 amino acids. V was trimmed by 2 bases and J by 4 bases, leaving 15 bases between them. The germline V gene has CDR1 KGHSH and CDR2 LQKENI. The CDR3 reads CASSPSRQEAYEQYF. CDR3 nucleotide sequence: TGTGCCAGCTCACCATCAAGACAGGAGGCTTACGAGCAGTACTTC.

The chain links TRBV7-9 to TRBJ1-2, with D possibly being TRBD1 (6 bases). V dropped 4 bases and J dropped 4 bases, with 16 bases sitting between them. The CDR3 extends over 15 amino acids. Per the germline V gene, CDR1 is SEHNR and CDR2 is FQNEAQ (reference sequence). The CDR3 coding sequence is TGTGCCAGCAGCTCCCCAGGGGCCGTAATCTATGGCTACACCTTC. Protein product: CASSSPGAVIYGYTF. Looking up the rest from reference TRBV7-9 and TRBJ1-2 gives the full variable domain: DTGVSQNPRHKITKRGQNVTFRCDPISEHNRLYWYRQTLGQGPEFLTYFQNEAQLEKSRLLSDRFSAERPKGSFSTLEIQRTEQGDSAMYLCASSSPGAVIYGYTFGSGTRLTVV.

To note about this clone: The junction shows a germline mismatch at one end, possibly a read error. The rearrangement links TRBV4-1 to TRBJ1-6; 8 bases fit TRBD1. This CDR3 is 14 amino acids long. The V gene's germline CDR1 is MGHRA and CDR2 YSYEKL. CDR3 protein: CASSPGQENSPLHF. The CDR3 coding sequence is TGCGCCAGCAGCCCGGGACAGGAGAATTCGCCCCTCCACTTT.